This TCR beta chain was documented in a study of OX40 agonist ivuxolimab in advanced cancers. Some clones are missing from TCRdb's copy, which holds only in-frame ones; the method was immunoSEQ multiplex PCR. This table has tens of thousands of clones, around 90% appearing once. This clone was seen only a few times. No antigen is known for it. Study-wide results and limits: Average numbers of expanded clones were greater in CD8+ T cells than in CD4+. At 0.1 to 3.0 mg/kg and by week 6, CD4+ and CD8+ T cells in the blood had expanded clonally.

Blood samples were obtained at baseline, cycle 4 day 1, and cycle 7 day 1. Germline V gene data show CDR1 as SGHNT and CDR2 as YYREEE (reference sequence). CDR3 length equals 14 residues. The V segment lost 2 bases and the J segment 6 bases; nucleotides outside the gene matches: 5. The clonotype originates from an adult with an advanced solid tumor such as melanoma, head and neck, liver or kidney cancer. Sample: CD4+ or CD8+ T cells sorted from blood, taken in a trial of the OX40 agonist ivuxolimab. The chain joins TRBV5-4 to TRBJ1-2; TRBD1 matches at 9 bases. The CDR3 DNA reads as TGTGCCAGCAGCTTTGGACAGGGGATGGATGGCTACACCTTC. This gives the protein CASSFGQGMDGYTF.